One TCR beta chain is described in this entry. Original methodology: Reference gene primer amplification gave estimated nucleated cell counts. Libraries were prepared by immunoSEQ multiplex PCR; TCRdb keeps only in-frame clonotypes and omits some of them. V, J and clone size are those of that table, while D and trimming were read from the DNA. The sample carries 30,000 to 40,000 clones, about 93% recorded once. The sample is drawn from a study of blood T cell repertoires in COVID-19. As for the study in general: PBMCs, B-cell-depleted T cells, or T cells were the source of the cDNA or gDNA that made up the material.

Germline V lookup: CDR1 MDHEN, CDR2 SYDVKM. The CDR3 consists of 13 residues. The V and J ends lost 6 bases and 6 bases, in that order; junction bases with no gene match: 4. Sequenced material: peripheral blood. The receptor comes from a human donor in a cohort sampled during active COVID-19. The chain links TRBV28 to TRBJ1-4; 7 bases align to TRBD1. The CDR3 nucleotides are TGTGCCAGCAGCCCGGGACAGCATGAAAAACTGTTTTTT. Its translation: CASSPGQHEKLFF.